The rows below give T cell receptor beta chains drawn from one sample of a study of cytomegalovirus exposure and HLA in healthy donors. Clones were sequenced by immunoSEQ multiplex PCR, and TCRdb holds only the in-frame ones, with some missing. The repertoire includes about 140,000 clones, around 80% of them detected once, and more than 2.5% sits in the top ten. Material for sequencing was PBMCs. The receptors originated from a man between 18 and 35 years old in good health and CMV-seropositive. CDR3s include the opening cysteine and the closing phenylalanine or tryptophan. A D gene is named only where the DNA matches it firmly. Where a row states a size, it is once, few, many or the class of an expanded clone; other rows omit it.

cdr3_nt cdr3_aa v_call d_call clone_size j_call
TGCAGCGTTACTCTCCCGACTAGCGGGATATACGAGCAGTACTTC CSVTLPTSGIYEQYF TRBV29-1 TRBD2 - TRBJ2-7
TGTGCCAGCAGGGGGGGGGACTCCGGGGAGAATGAGCAGTTCTTC CASRGGDSGENEQFF TRBV28 TRBD2 - TRBJ2-1
TGTGCCAGCAGTGCCGGGGGGGGCAGCAATCAGCCCCAGCATTTT CASSAGGGSNQPQHF TRBV25-1 - - TRBJ1-5
TGCGCCAGCAGTGAGAGCGGGAGCTCCTACGAGCAGTACTTC CASSESGSSYEQYF TRBV10-1 TRBD2 - TRBJ2-7
TGTGCCAGCCTCCGGAACAGGGACACTGAAGCTTTCTTT CASLRNRDTEAFF TRBV6-1 - - TRBJ1-1
TGTGCCAGCAGCCAAGAAGCGGGTGGGCTAGTTAAGCAGTATTTT CASSQEAGGLVKQYF TRBV4-2 - - TRBJ2-3
TGCAGCGTTGTCTGGGGAGAGAACACTGAAGCTTTCTTT CSVVWGENTEAFF TRBV29-1 - - TRBJ1-1
TGCGCCAGCAGCTTGGAGGGATTTAGCGGGATCACAGATACGCAGTATTTT CASSLEGFSGITDTQYF TRBV5-1 TRBD2 - TRBJ2-3
TGCAGCGTTGTGGCTAGCGGGAATTCCTACAATGAGCAGTTCTTC CSVVASGNSYNEQFF TRBV29-1 TRBD2 few TRBJ2-1
TGTGCCAGCAGAACAGACTCCTACGAGCAGTACTTC CASRTDSYEQYF TRBV2 - - TRBJ2-7
TGTGCCAGCAGCGGGGGGGGGTTTACAGGGTCGGTGGAGACCCAGTACTTC CASSGGGFTGSVETQYF TRBV7-9 - - TRBJ2-5
TGTGCCAGCAGCGTGGGACAGGACTACGAGCAGTACTTC CASSVGQDYEQYF TRBV5-4 TRBD1 - TRBJ2-7
TGTGCCGGGCTGCGGGAGGATGGAGGGGAGCTGTTTTTT CAGLREDGGELFF TRBV2 TRBD2 - TRBJ2-2
TGTGCCAGCGGACGGGGGGTAGAGTCTTACGAGCAGTACTTC CASGRGVESYEQYF TRBV6-5 TRBD2 - TRBJ2-7
TGTGCTAGTGGTTTGGTAATCGGGGGTCCCACTGAAGCTTTCTTT CASGLVIGGPTEAFF TRBV12-5 - - TRBJ1-1
TGTGCCAGCAGAAAGCGGGAGAGGGCCGACGAGCAGTACTTC CASRKRERADEQYF TRBV5-4 TRBD2 - TRBJ2-7
TGTGCCAGCAGTTCTCTCCCGGGACAGGGGAGTCAAGAACTGTTTTTT CASSSLPGQGSQELFF TRBV27 TRBD1 few TRBJ1-4
TGTGCCAGCAGTTTTAGGTCGCTAAGCGGTTCACCCCTCCACTTT CASSFRSLSGSPLHF TRBV28 - - TRBJ1-6
TGTGCCAGCAGTTTCCGGACTAGCGTGGAGTACAATGAGCAGTTCTTC CASSFRTSVEYNEQFF TRBV6-6 TRBD2 - TRBJ2-1
TGCGCCAGCGGCACGGCGGGACTAGCGGGTGGGGACAATGAGCAGTTCTTC CASGTAGLAGGDNEQFF TRBV5-1 TRBD2 - TRBJ2-1
TGTGCCAGCAGTGGACGGGACAGGAAGGCTTTCTTT CASSGRDRKAFF TRBV2 TRBD1 few TRBJ1-1
TGCGCCAGCAGCTTAGCTAGCGGACCTCAAGAGACCCAGTACTTC CASSLASGPQETQYF TRBV5-1 TRBD2 - TRBJ2-5
TGTGCCAGCAGTCCACCGGGAGGGGCCAATGAGCAGTTCTTC CASSPPGGANEQFF TRBV6-5 TRBD2 - TRBJ2-1
TGTGCTAGTGCTTCAGGACTCAATCAGCCCCAGCATTTT CASASGLNQPQHF TRBV12-5 - - TRBJ1-5
TGTGCCTGGAGTCCCCAGGAGGGAGGACAGCCCCAGCATTTT CAWSPQEGGQPQHF TRBV30 - - TRBJ1-5
TGCGCCAGCAGCTTGGAGGGGGCCGGGGAGCTGTTTTTT CASSLEGAGELFF TRBV5-1 - - TRBJ2-2
TGTGCCAGCAGTCCGCTCCGCATGGACAGGAATAGCAATCAGCCCCAGCATTTT CASSPLRMDRNSNQPQHF TRBV28 TRBD1 - TRBJ1-5
TGTGCCTCCGGACAAATTAACTCCTACGAGCAGTACTTC CASGQINSYEQYF TRBV27 - - TRBJ2-7
TGCGCCAGCAGCCAAGAAACTAGCGGGAGTGACTCCTACGAGCAGTACTTC CASSQETSGSDSYEQYF TRBV4-1 TRBD2 - TRBJ2-7
TGTGCCAGCAGCTTAGATCTAGCGGGAGTGGGGGATACGCAGTATTTT CASSLDLAGVGDTQYF TRBV11-2 TRBD2 - TRBJ2-3
TGCAGCGTGGGGGACACCTGGGGGGAGACCCAGTACTTC CSVGDTWGETQYF TRBV29-1 - - TRBJ2-5
TGTGCCAGCAAAACGGAGGGTGTCAATGAGCAGTTCTTC CASKTEGVNEQFF TRBV2 - - TRBJ2-1
TGTGCCAGCAGTTACCCCAGTAGCTTTAGCTATGGCTACACCTTC CASSYPSSFSYGYTF TRBV28 - - TRBJ1-2
TGTGCCAGTAGTCCCTTTCCCCCAGCGCCTACCTACGAGCAGTACTTC CASSPFPPAPTYEQYF TRBV19 - - TRBJ2-7
TGTGCCAGCAGCTTTCGAACGGCTATCCAGGGTGTTAGGAGCGGGGAGCTGTTTTTT CASSFRTAIQGVRSGELFF TRBV7-2 - - TRBJ2-2
TGCAGCGTTAAGGGGGAAGCGGCGGGCACAGATACGCAGTATTTT CSVKGEAAGTDTQYF TRBV29-1 - - TRBJ2-3
TGTGCCAGCAGTTTGACAGGGGCGGTTGGGGAAAAACTGTTTTTT CASSLTGAVGEKLFF TRBV27 TRBD1 - TRBJ1-4
TGTGCCCGCCTTACTAGCACAGATACGCAGTATTTT CARLTSTDTQYF TRBV27 - - TRBJ2-3
TGCGCCAGCTATCGGGACAGTAATTCACCCCTCCACTTT CASYRDSNSPLHF TRBV5-1 TRBD1 once TRBJ1-6
TGTGCCAGCAGCTTAGAGGCAGGGAAACCCTACGAGCAGTACTTC CASSLEAGKPYEQYF TRBV11-2 - few TRBJ2-7
TGTGCCAGCAGCCAACAAAGAGTTAATCTAGGGGGCACTGAAGCTTTCTTT CASSQQRVNLGGTEAFF TRBV28 - - TRBJ1-1
TGTGCCAGCAGGTTCCAGATTAACTATGGCTACACCTTC CASRFQINYGYTF TRBV6-6 - - TRBJ1-2
TGTGCCAGCAGCAAGGGACTAGCGGAAGAGACCCAGTACTTC CASSKGLAEETQYF TRBV5-4 TRBD2 - TRBJ2-5
TGCGCCAGCAGGACGACTAGCGGGAGTTACGAGCAGTACTTC CASRTTSGSYEQYF TRBV5-1 TRBD2 - TRBJ2-7
TGCGCCAGCAGTGAGTCTGGAACAGGACGTGGGCAGTTCTTC CASSESGTGRGQFF TRBV10-2 - - TRBJ2-1
TGTGCCAGTAGCCCGGGACAGTTGGAAGCTTTCTTT CASSPGQLEAFF TRBV19 TRBD1 - TRBJ1-1
TGTGCCAGCTCACCGGGGACCGGGAGAGCTAACACTGAAGCTTTCTTT CASSPGTGRANTEAFF TRBV18 - - TRBJ1-1